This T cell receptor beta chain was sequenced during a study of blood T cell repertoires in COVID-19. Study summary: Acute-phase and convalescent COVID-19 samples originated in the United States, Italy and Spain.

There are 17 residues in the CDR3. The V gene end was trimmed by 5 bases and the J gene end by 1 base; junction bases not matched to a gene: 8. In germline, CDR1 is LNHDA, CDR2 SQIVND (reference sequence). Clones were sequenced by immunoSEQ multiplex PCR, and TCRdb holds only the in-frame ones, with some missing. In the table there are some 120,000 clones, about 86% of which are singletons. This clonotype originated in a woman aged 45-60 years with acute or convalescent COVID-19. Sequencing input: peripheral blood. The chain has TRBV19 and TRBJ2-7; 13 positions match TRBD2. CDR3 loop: CASSPWTSGGTSYEQYF. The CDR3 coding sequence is TGTGCCAGTAGTCCCTGGACTAGCGGGGGCACTTCCTACGAGCAGTACTTC. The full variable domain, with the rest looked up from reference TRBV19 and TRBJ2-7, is DGGITQSPKYLFRKEGQNVTLSCEQNLNHDAMYWYRQDPGQGLRLIYYSQIVNDFQKGDIAEGYSVSREKKESFPLTVTSAQKNPTAFYLCASSPWTSGGTSYEQYFGPGTRLTVT.